Listed below are T cell receptor beta chains from one sample, sequenced in a study of cytomegalovirus exposure and HLA in healthy donors. Profiled with immunoSEQ multiplex PCR; TCRdb holds only in-frame clones, not every one. This sample has about 82,000 clones, with over 75% found just once. Sequenced sample: PBMCs. The receptor source for this set is a human donor in good health. The CDR3 runs from the conserved cysteine through the conserved F or W. Fields, in order: J gene, D gene, V gene, CDR3 protein. A D gene is named only where the DNA matches it firmly.

J: TRBJ1-1
D: .
V: TRBV27
CDR3: CASRAGRSTEAFF

J: TRBJ1-1
D: .
V: TRBV19
CDR3: CASTPGRWTEAFF

J: TRBJ1-5
D: TRBD1
V: TRBV7-2
CDR3: CASSPDRVGGQPQHF

J: TRBJ1-2
D: .
V: TRBV7-2
CDR3: CASSLDSAAGGTF

J: TRBJ2-1
D: TRBD1
V: TRBV27
CDR3: CASSPGTGYNEQFF

J: TRBJ2-1
D: .
V: TRBV27
CDR3: CASAFGGRWEQFF

J: TRBJ2-2
D: TRBD2
V: TRBV4-1
CDR3: CASRGAGERELFF

J: TRBJ1-2
D: .
V: TRBV9
CDR3: CASSLRQETNYGYTF

J: TRBJ1-1
D: TRBD1
V: TRBV25-1
CDR3: CASSAGTGGFEAFF

J: TRBJ1-4
D: .
V: TRBV4-3
CDR3: CASSQEDMLITTNEKLFF

J: TRBJ2-3
D: TRBD1
V: TRBV29-1
CDR3: CSVSRDRTTDTQYF

J: TRBJ1-5
D: TRBD1
V: TRBV18
CDR3: CASSLGTGSIQPQHF

J: TRBJ2-7
D: .
V: TRBV27
CDR3: CGAGPSVYEQYF

J: TRBJ2-5
D: .
V: TRBV7-9
CDR3: CASSLQGIAPSCGQYF

J: TRBJ1-4
D: TRBD1
V: TRBV6-1
CDR3: CASTRGLATNEKLFF

J: TRBJ2-7
D: TRBD1
V: TRBV5-1
CDR3: CASRRGQSAYEQYF

J: TRBJ2-7
D: .
V: TRBV6-5
CDR3: CASSQGGTYEQYF

J: TRBJ1-6
D: .
V: TRBV6-4
CDR3: CASSADRYNSPLHF

J: TRBJ1-1
D: .
V: TRBV7-9
CDR3: CASSLGDSTEAFF

J: TRBJ1-2
D: .
V: TRBV7-9
CDR3: CASSLGQGYYGYPF

J: TRBJ1-1
D: .
V: TRBV21-1
CDR3: CASSNGQGRSFF

J: TRBJ1-2
D: .
V: TRBV2
CDR3: CASSVTRNYGYTF

J: TRBJ2-5
D: .
V: TRBV7-2
CDR3: CASSPGGGGWGKTQYF

J: TRBJ2-7
D: .
V: TRBV7-2
CDR3: CASSFDRNSYEQYF

J: TRBJ2-1
D: TRBD2
V: TRBV15
CDR3: CATSRTSGSYNEQFF

J: TRBJ1-2
D: .
V: TRBV2
CDR3: CASSELGRGGYTF

J: TRBJ2-2
D: TRBD2
V: TRBV4-1
CDR3: CASSIPGLAMTGELFF

J: TRBJ1-6
D: TRBD1
V: TRBV18
CDR3: CASSRQGAGSPLHF

J: TRBJ2-2
D: TRBD1
V: TRBV5-5
CDR3: CASSFRDRGGTGELFF

J: TRBJ2-7
D: .
V: TRBV11-2
CDR3: CASSFSGGQGSYEQYF

J: TRBJ2-5
D: TRBD2
V: TRBV18
CDR3: CASSPEISGRETQYF

J: TRBJ1-1
D: .
V: TRBV5-6
CDR3: CASSRVSGVGTEAFF

J: TRBJ2-1
D: TRBD2
V: TRBV19
CDR3: CASSFTSGGHNEQFF